The clone carrying this T cell receptor beta chain has ten or more counts. The antigen is undetermined. Attachment of unique molecular identifiers was made to individual cDNA molecules. TCRdb used MiXCR to reprocess the 5' RACE reads, holding one entry per CDR3 protein. Of about 67,000 distinct CDR3 sequences listed, around 10% were seen once; the top ten hold 3% to 4%. The V end lost 4 bases, the J end lost 0 bases, and 19 bases lay between the germline ends. The CDR3 sequence is 18 residues long. The sample belongs to a study of early T cells in non-severe SARS-CoV-2 infection. Overall study results and limits: Private and CD4 specificities were missed by VDJdb matching, skewed to anti-spike CD8.

Sequenced material: whole blood. This clonotype was sampled from an adult who was a healthcare worker with PCR-confirmed SARS-CoV-2 infection or an uninfected control (not recorded which). The gene calls are TRBV12-3 or TRBV12-4 and TRBJ2-4; possibly TRBD1 or TRBD2 for D (6 bases each). The CDR3 DNA follows: TGTGCCAGCAGTTGGGGGGCCTCCCCGATTTTAGCCAAAAACATTCAGTACTTC. Protein product: CASSWGASPILAKNIQYF.